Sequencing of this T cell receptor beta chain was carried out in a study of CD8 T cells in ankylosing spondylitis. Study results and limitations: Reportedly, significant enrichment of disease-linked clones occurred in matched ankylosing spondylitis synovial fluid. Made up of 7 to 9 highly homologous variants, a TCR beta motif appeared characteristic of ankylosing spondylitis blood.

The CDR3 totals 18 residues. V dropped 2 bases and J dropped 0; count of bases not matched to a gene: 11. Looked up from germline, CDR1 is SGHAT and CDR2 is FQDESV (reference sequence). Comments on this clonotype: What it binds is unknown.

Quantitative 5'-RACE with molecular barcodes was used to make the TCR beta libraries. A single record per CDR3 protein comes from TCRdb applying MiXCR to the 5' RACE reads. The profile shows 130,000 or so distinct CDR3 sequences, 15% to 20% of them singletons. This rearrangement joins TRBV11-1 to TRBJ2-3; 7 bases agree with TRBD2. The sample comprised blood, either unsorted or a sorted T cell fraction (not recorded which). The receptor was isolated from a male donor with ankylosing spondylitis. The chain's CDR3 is CASSLRRASGTSTDTQYF. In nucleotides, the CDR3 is TGTGCCAGCAGCTTACGGCGAGCTAGCGGAACTAGCACAGATACGCAGTATTTT.